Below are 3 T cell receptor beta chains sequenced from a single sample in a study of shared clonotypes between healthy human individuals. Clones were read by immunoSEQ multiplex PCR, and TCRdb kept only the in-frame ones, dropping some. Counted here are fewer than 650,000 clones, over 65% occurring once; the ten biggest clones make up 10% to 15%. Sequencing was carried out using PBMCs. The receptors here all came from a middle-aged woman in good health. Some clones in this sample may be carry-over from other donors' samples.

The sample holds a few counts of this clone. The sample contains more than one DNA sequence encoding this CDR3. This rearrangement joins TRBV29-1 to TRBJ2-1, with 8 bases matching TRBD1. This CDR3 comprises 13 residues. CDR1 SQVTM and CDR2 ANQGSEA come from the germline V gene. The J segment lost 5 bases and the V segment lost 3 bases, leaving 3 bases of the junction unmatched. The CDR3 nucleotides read TGCAGCGTTGATAGGACAGGGAACAATGAGCAGTTCTTC. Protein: CSVDRTGNNEQFF.

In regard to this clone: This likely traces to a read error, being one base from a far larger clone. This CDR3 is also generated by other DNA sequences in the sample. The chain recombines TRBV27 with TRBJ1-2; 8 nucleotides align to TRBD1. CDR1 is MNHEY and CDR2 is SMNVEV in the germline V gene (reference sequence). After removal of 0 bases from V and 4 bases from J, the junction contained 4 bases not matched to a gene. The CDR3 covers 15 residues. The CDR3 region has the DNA TGTGCCAGCAGTTTATCACAGGGGGTGGGCTATGGCTACACCTTC. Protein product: CASSLSQGVGYGYTF.

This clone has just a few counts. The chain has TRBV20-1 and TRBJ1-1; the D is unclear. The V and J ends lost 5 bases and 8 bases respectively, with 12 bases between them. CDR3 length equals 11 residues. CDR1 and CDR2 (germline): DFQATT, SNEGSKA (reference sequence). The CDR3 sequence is CSAFTGLEAFF. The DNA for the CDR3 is TGCAGTGCTTTTACGGGGTTGGAAGCTTTCTTT.